This TCR beta chain was found in a study of prognosis after radiotherapy for stage I lung cancer. Overall study: Recruitment took place in Nanjing, China, where patients with stage I non-small cell lung cancer were enrolled between April 2018 and January 2019. Patients numbered roughly 13 men and a handful of women, aged roughly 53 to 90 with a median of roughly 70 years.

Ten or more counts support this clonotype. There were no patients with prior chemotherapy, radiotherapy or other malignancies, and all were node-negative on CT and PET/CT. Template was genomic DNA; TCR beta CDR3 amplified in two multiplex PCR rounds. Amplification during the initial PCR round employed primers specific to each TRBV and TRBJ gene. One entry per CDR3 protein results from TCRdb running MiXCR on the multiplex PCR reads. Of roughly 38,000 distinct CDR3 sequences in the sample, approximately 25% are singletons; the top ten hold 25% to 30%. Sample: PBMCs, taken before or after stereotactic body radiation therapy (not recorded which). The receptor was derived from a donor of 50 years or more with non-small cell lung cancer.

This chain's CDR3 is CASSLSDSRTEAFF. CDR3 in DNA: TGTGCCAGCAGTTTATCCGACAGCCGCACTGAAGCTTTCTTT. V and J are TRBV28 and TRBJ1-1, with D perhaps matching TRBD1 (5 bases). CDR3 length: 14 residues. Trimming stripped 1 base from V and 4 bases from J, with 10 bases between. The V gene's germline CDR1 is MDHEN and CDR2 SYDVKM.